A selection of T cell receptor beta chains follows, all from one sample in a study of T cell responses to AZD1222 COVID-19 vaccine. Sequencing was performed with immunoSEQ multiplex PCR; in TCRdb, only in-frame clones are kept and a portion is missing. The repertoire holds approximately 170,000 clones, with approximately 89% as singletons. The specimen comprised peripheral blood, sampled on day 0 of AZD1222 vaccination. Source of these receptors: an adult in good health. CDR3s include the opening cysteine and the closing phenylalanine or tryptophan. The D gene is left open where the match is weak. Rows may omit the clone size; those that give it use once, few, many or a size class.

J | D | size | V | DNA | CDR3
TRBJ1-3 | NA | NA | TRBV9 | TGTGCCAGCAGCGTAGTATTATCTCTTGATCTCTCTGGAAACACCATATATTTT | CASSVVLSLDLSGNTIYF
TRBJ1-4 | NA | few | TRBV10-3 | TGTGCCATCAGTGAATTTCAGGGGAAACTGTTTTTT | CAISEFQGKLFF
TRBJ2-2 | NA | NA | TRBV2 | TGTGCCACTCCCGGAACGAACACCGGGGAGCTGTTTTTT | CATPGTNTGELFF
TRBJ2-7 | NA | NA | TRBV28 | TGTGCCAGCAGTGTCCCACACAGGGCTACCTACGAGCAGTACTTC | CASSVPHRATYEQYF
TRBJ2-3 | TRBD2 | NA | TRBV6-1 | TGTGCCAGCAGTGCCCTTGTTAGCGGGAGTGGCGATACGCAGTATTTT | CASSALVSGSGDTQYF
TRBJ2-1 | TRBD2 | NA | TRBV7-2 | TGTGCCAGCAGCTGGGGCGGGGGAGCATCTAATGAGCAGTTCTTC | CASSWGGGASNEQFF
TRBJ1-5 | NA | NA | TRBV28 | TGTGCCAGCAGTTTAAAGGGCAGGCTCAATCAGCCCCAGCATTTT | CASSLKGRLNQPQHF
TRBJ1-6 | NA | NA | TRBV6-5 | TGTGCCAGCAGTTACGTGACAGCTTCTTTTAATTCACCCCTCCACTTT | CASSYVTASFNSPLHF
TRBJ2-1 | TRBD2 | NA | TRBV6-2/TRBV6-3 | TGTGCCAGCAGTTATACCGGGACTAGCGGTATCTTTGCGTACAATGAGCAGTTCTTC | CASSYTGTSGIFAYNEQFF
TRBJ2-1 | NA | NA | TRBV6-5 | TGTGCCAGCACCTCCCCCAGTGGTCCCTACAATGAGCAGTTCTTC | CASTSPSGPYNEQFF
TRBJ2-2 | TRBD2 | NA | TRBV28 | TGTGCCAGCAGTTTAAGTGGGACTAGCTGGGAGGCCGGGGAGCTGTTTTTT | CASSLSGTSWEAGELFF
TRBJ1-1 | NA | once | TRBV30 | TGTGCGTTCAGCATGAACACTGAAGCTTTCTTT | CAFSMNTEAFF
TRBJ1-1 | NA | NA | TRBV10-3 | TGTGCCATCAGTGACGGGATAGGGACTGAAGCTTTCTTT | CAISDGIGTEAFF
TRBJ2-7 | NA | NA | TRBV30 | TGTGCCTGGAGTGGGAACCTCAGGGAGTCTCGCTACGAGCAGTACTTC | CAWSGNLRESRYEQYF
TRBJ1-5 | NA | NA | TRBV28 | TGTGCCAGCCGCCGGGGGGCAGCGCAGCCCCAGCATTTT | CASRRGAAQPQHF
TRBJ2-1 | TRBD1 | NA | TRBV3-1/TRBV3-2 | TGTGCCAGCAGCGGTGGAAACCGGGACAGGGAACGTATATCCTACAATGAGCAGTTCTTC | CASSGGNRDRERISYNEQFF
TRBJ2-7 | NA | NA | TRBV10-1 | TGCGCCAGCAGTCAGCCGGGCTCCTACGAGCAGTACTTC | CASSQPGSYEQYF
TRBJ2-7 | TRBD1 | once | TRBV9 | TGTGCCAGCAGCCCCAGGACAGGGATAAGCGATTCCTACGAGCAGTACTTC | CASSPRTGISDSYEQYF
TRBJ2-2 | NA | NA | TRBV11-2 | TGTGCCAGCAGCTCCCGACAGCGATGGAACACCGGGGAGCTGTTTTTT | CASSSRQRWNTGELFF
TRBJ2-2 | TRBD2 | NA | TRBV2 | TGTGCCAGCAGTGGGGGCGGGAGGGCCTTGGCCGGGGAGCTGTTTTTT | CASSGGGRALAGELFF
TRBJ1-1 | NA | NA | TRBV7-3 | TGTGCCACTGGGCAGGGGATGAACACTGAAGCTTTCTTT | CATGQGMNTEAFF
TRBJ2-7 | NA | NA | TRBV9 | TGTGCCAGCAGCCCCGAGGTGGGAACCTACGAGCAGTACTTC | CASSPEVGTYEQYF
TRBJ2-1 | TRBD2 | NA | TRBV10-2 | TGCGCCAGCAGTGAGAAAGCGGGAGGGTACAATGAGCAGTTCTTC | CASSEKAGGYNEQFF
TRBJ1-5 | NA | NA | TRBV7-9 | TGTGCCAGCAGCCTAGGTGGAGGTCAGCCCCAGCATTTT | CASSLGGGQPQHF
TRBJ2-1 | NA | NA | TRBV7-2 | TGTGCCAGCAGCTGGGACGATTCAAACTACAATGAGCAGTTCTTC | CASSWDDSNYNEQFF
TRBJ2-7 | NA | NA | TRBV5-5 | TGTGCCAGCAGCTGGACGGTTCCTACCTACGAGCAGTACTTC | CASSWTVPTYEQYF
TRBJ2-7 | TRBD2 | NA | TRBV28 | TGTGCCAGCAGTTCTACCACCAGCGGGAGACGCGAGCAGTACTTC | CASSSTTSGRREQYF
TRBJ2-7 | NA | few | TRBV11-2 | TGTGCCAGCAGCCTCCACGGACAGCGGGCTCTATACGAGCAGTACTTC | CASSLHGQRALYEQYF
TRBJ2-7 | TRBD1 | NA | TRBV5-1 | TGCGCCAGCAGTGCTACGCAGGGGGCGCCTTCCGAGCAGTACTTC | CASSATQGAPSEQYF
TRBJ2-7 | NA | NA | TRBV10-1 | TGCGCCAGCAGGGGGGGCGACGAGCAGTACTTC | CASRGGDEQYF
TRBJ2-7 | NA | NA | TRBV14 | TGTGCCAGCAGCCAATACACCTACTACGAGCAGTACTTC | CASSQYTYYEQYF
TRBJ2-7 | NA | NA | TRBV28 | TGTGCCAGCAGTTTGACTAGGGCCTACGAGCAGTACTTC | CASSLTRAYEQYF
TRBJ1-4 | NA | NA | TRBV6-4 | TGTGCCAGCAGTCCCAGGGGCGGTGAAAAACTGTTTTTT | CASSPRGGEKLFF
TRBJ1-6 | NA | NA | TRBV3-1/TRBV3-2 | TGTGCCAGCAGCCCATCTTCCGGGACATTGGGTTCACCCCTCCACTTT | CASSPSSGTLGSPLHF
TRBJ1-1 | NA | NA | TRBV18 | TGTGCCAGCTCCCCTACCCGGATGGATCAAAACACTGAAGCTTTCTTT | CASSPTRMDQNTEAFF
TRBJ2-1 | TRBD2 | NA | TRBV28 | TGTGCCAGCAAGCGGGACGGTTACAATGAGCAGTTCTTC | CASKRDGYNEQFF
TRBJ1-1 | NA | NA | TRBV21-1 | TGTGCCAGCAGCAAAGAGGGTAGAGAAGCTTTCTTT | CASSKEGREAFF
TRBJ2-7 | TRBD2 | NA | TRBV7-9 | TGTGCCAGCAGCCCCCTCGCGGGGGACCCCTACGAGCAGTACTTC | CASSPLAGDPYEQYF
TRBJ1-2 | NA | NA | TRBV5-1 | TGCGCCAGCAGCTTGGCCACGACTAACTATGGCTACACCTTC | CASSLATTNYGYTF
TRBJ2-1 | TRBD1 | NA | TRBV12-3/TRBV12-4 | TGTGCCAGCAATCGGGACAGGGGAAATGAGCAGTTCTTC | CASNRDRGNEQFF
TRBJ2-1 | NA | NA | TRBV6-2/TRBV6-3 | TGTGCCAGCAGTTACTCTGCGTTTGAGCAGGGCTTCTACAATGAGCAGTTCTTC | CASSYSAFEQGFYNEQFF
TRBJ2-1 | NA | NA | TRBV11-2 | TGTGCCAGCAGCTTAGGGAGGACCTACAATGAGCAGTTCTTC | CASSLGRTYNEQFF
TRBJ2-7 | NA | NA | TRBV7-2 | TGTGCCAGCAGCCTAGGACTGTCCTACGAGCAGTACTTC | CASSLGLSYEQYF
TRBJ1-1 | NA | NA | TRBV5-1 | TGCGCCAGCAGTATGGGGTGGGGGACCTATATTGAAGCTTTCTTT | CASSMGWGTYIEAFF
TRBJ1-6 | TRBD1 | NA | TRBV25-1 | TGTGCCAGCAGCCTGGGGGGGACAGTGAGTTCACCCCTCCACTTT | CASSLGGTVSSPLHF
TRBJ1-5 | NA | NA | TRBV6-5 | TGTGCCAGCAGTTGGGCAGGGAGAAATCAGCCCCAGCATTTT | CASSWAGRNQPQHF
TRBJ2-5 | NA | NA | TRBV12-3/TRBV12-4 | TGTGCCAGCAGTTTGCAGCCTCGAGGGACCCAGTACTTC | CASSLQPRGTQYF
TRBJ1-2 | TRBD1 | NA | TRBV27 | TGTGCCAGCAGCCGGGACAGGGGGTCCTCTAACTATGGCTACACCTTC | CASSRDRGSSNYGYTF
TRBJ2-3 | TRBD2 | NA | TRBV3-1/TRBV3-2 | TGTGCCAGCAGCCGAAAGACTAGCGGGGGCACAGATACGCAGTATTTT | CASSRKTSGGTDTQYF
TRBJ1-5 | NA | NA | TRBV6-5 | TGTGCCAGCAGTTACGAGGGGCAAACGAGTCAGCCCCAGCATTTT | CASSYEGQTSQPQHF
TRBJ2-6 | NA | NA | TRBV4-2 | TGTGCCAGCAGCCAAGATCAAGGGGTCAACGTCCTGACTTTC | CASSQDQGVNVLTF
TRBJ2-7 | NA | NA | TRBV12-3/TRBV12-4 | TGTGCCAGCAGTCACCCGGGTAAAGGGCAGTACTTC | CASSHPGKGQYF
TRBJ2-3 | NA | NA | TRBV6-5 | TGTGCCAGCAGTTACGGACTCGCGGGTACGCAGTATTTT | CASSYGLAGTQYF
TRBJ1-5 | NA | NA | TRBV2 | TGTGCCAGCAGTGGACAGCTAAATCAGCCCCAGCATTTT | CASSGQLNQPQHF
TRBJ2-7 | NA | NA | TRBV6-5 | TGTGCCAGCAGTTCCCGGGACACGGGCGTTTACGAGCAGTACTTC | CASSSRDTGVYEQYF
TRBJ1-1 | NA | NA | TRBV9 | TGTGCCAGCAGCGTAGCTGAAGGCACTGAAGCTTTCTTT | CASSVAEGTEAFF
TRBJ1-5 | TRBD1 | NA | TRBV27 | TGTGCCAGCAGTTTAGGGACAGGGGGCGCAGGGGTTCAGCCCCAGCATTTT | CASSLGTGGAGVQPQHF
TRBJ1-2 | NA | NA | TRBV7-8 | TGTGCCAGCAGCTTAGGGGCTAACTATGGCTACACCTTC | CASSLGANYGYTF
TRBJ2-7 | NA | NA | TRBV13 | TGTGCCAGCAGCGTCAGAACTAGTTTCTTCCACGAGCAGTACTTC | CASSVRTSFFHEQYF